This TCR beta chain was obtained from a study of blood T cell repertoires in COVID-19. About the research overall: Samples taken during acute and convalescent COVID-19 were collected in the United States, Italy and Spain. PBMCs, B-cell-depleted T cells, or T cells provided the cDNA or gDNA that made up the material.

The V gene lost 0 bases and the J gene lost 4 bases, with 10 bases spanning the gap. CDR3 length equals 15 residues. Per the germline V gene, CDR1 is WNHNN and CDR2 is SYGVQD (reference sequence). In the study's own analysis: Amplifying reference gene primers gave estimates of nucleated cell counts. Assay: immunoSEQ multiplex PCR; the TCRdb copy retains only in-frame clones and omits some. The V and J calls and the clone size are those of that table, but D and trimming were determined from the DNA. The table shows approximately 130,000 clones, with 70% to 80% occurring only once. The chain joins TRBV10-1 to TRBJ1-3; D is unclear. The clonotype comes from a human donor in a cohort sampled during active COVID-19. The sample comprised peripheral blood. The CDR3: CASSESAGAGNTIYF. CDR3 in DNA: TGCGCCAGCAGTGAGTCCGCGGGAGCAGGAAACACCATATATTTT.